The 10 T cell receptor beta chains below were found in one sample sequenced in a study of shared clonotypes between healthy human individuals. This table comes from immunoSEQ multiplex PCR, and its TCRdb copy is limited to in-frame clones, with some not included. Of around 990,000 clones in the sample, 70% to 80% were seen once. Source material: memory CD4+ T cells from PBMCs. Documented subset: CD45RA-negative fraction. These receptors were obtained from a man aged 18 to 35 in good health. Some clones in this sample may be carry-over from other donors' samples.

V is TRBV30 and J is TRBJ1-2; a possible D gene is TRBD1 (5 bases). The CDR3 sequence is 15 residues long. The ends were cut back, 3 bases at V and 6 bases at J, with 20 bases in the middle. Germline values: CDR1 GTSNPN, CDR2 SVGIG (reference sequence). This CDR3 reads CAWRRERGGLDGYTF. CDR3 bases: TGTGCCTGGAGGAGGGAGCGGGGCGGGTTGGATGGCTACACCTTC.

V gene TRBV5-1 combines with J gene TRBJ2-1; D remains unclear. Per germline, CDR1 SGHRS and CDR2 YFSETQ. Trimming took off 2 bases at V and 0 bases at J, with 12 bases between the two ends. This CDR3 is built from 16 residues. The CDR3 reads CASSLFSASSYNEQFF. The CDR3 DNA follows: TGCGCCAGCAGCTTATTTTCCGCTAGCTCCTACAATGAGCAGTTCTTC.

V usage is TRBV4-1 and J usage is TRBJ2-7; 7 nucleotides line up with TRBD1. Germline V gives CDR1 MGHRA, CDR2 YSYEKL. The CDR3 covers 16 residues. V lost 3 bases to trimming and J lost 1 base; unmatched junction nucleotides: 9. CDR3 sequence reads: CASSQGTGAFSYEQYF. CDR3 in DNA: TGCGCCAGCAGCCAGGGAACAGGGGCCTTTTCCTACGAGCAGTACTTC.

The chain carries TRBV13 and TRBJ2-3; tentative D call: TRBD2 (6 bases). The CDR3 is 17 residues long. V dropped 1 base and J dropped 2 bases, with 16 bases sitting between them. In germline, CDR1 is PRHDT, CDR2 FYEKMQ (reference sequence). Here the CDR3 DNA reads TGTGCCAGCAGCTTAGCGTTTTTGCGGGGATTCACAGATACGCAGTATTTT. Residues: CASSLAFLRGFTDTQYF. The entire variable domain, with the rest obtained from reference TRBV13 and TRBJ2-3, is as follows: AAGVIQSPRHLIKEKRETATLKCYPIPRHDTVYWYQQGPGQDPQFLISFYEKMQSDKGSIPDRFSAQQFSDYHSELNMSSLELGDSALYFCASSLAFLRGFTDTQYFGPGTRLTVL.

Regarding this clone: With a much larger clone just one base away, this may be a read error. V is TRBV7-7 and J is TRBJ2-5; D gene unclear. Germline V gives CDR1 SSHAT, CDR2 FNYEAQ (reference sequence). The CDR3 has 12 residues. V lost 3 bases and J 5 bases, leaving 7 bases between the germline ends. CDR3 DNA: TGTGCCAGCAGCTTTGTAGGGGAGACCCAGTACTTC. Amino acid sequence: CASSFVGETQYF.

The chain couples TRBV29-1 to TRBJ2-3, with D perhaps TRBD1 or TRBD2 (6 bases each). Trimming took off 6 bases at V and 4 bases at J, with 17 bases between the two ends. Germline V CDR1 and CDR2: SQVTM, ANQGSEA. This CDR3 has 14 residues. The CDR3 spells CSVEGGEGADTQYF. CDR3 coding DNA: TGCAGCGTCGAGGGGGGAGAGGGCGCAGATACGCAGTATTTT.

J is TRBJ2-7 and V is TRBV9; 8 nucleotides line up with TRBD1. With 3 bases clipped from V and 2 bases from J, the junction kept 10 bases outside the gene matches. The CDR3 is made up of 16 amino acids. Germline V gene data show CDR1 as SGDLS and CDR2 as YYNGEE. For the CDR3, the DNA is TGTGCCAGCAGCGCCCGGGCAGGGACAGGAACCTACGAGCAGTACTTC. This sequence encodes CASSARAGTGTYEQYF.

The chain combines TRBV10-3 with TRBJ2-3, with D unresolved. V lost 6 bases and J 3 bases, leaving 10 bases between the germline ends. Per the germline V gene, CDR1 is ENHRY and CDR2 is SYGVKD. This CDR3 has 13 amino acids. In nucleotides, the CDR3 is TGTGCCATCAGGGTAGGATTAACAGATACGCAGTATTTT. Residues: CAIRVGLTDTQYF.

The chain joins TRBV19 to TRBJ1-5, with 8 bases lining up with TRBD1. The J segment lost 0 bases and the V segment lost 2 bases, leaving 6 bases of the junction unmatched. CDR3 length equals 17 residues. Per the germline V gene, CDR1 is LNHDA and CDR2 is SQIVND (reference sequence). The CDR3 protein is CASSITTGGNSNQPQHF. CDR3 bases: TGTGCCAGTAGTATAACAACAGGGGGTAATAGCAATCAGCCCCAGCATTTT. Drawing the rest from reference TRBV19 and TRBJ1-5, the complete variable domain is DGGITQSPKYLFRKEGQNVTLSCEQNLNHDAMYWYRQDPGQGLRLIYYSQIVNDFQKGDIAEGYSVSREKKESFPLTVTSAQKNPTAFYLCASSITTGGNSNQPQHFGDGTRLSIL.

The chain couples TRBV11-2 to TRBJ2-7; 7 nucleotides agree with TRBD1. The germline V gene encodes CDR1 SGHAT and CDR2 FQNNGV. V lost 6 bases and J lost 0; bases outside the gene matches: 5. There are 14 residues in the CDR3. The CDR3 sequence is CASRANRGSYEQYF. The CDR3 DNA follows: TGTGCCAGCAGGGCAAACAGGGGCTCCTACGAGCAGTACTTC.